Listed below are T cell receptor beta chains from one sample, sequenced in a study of identical twins. TCRdb processed the 5' RACE reads anew with MiXCR; each CDR3 protein has one entry. The sample yields roughly 700,000 distinct CDR3 sequences, more than 6.5% seen once. These data also featured in a second study, about yellow fever vaccine responses in identical twins.

Sequencing input: PBMCs. These receptors were collected from a young woman in good health. Each CDR3 is given with its conserved first and last residue. The D gene is left open where the match is weak. Clone size is not always given. Where it is, it says once, few, many or a class for expanded clones.

v_gene	len	j_gene	d_gene	abundance	CDR3aa	CDR3nt
TRBV20-1	13	TRBJ1-6	-	few	CSARGFGEGPLHF	TGCAGTGCTAGAGGGTTCGGAGAAGGTCCCCTCCACTTT
TRBV9	15	TRBJ2-5	TRBD1	few	CASSSATGAQETQYF	TGTGCCAGCAGCTCTGCGACAGGGGCGCAAGAGACCCAGTACTTC
TRBV20-1	15	TRBJ2-4	-	-	CSASLGALDKNIQYF	TGCAGTGCTAGCTTGGGGGCGCTCGACAAAAACATTCAGTACTTC
TRBV10-3	13	TRBJ1-2	-	many	CAISEAPDYGYTF	TGTGCCATCAGTGAGGCTCCAGACTATGGCTACACCTTC
TRBV27	13	TRBJ2-7	TRBD2	few	CASHRGGDYEQYF	TGTGCCAGTCATCGGGGGGGCGACTACGAGCAGTACTTC
TRBV10-2	15	TRBJ1-1	TRBD1	few	CASKQTGGVDTEAFF	TGCGCCAGCAAACAGACAGGGGGAGTGGACACTGAAGCTTTCTTT
TRBV15	12	TRBJ2-1	-	few	CATSTALGEQFF	TGTGCCACCAGCACAGCCCTGGGTGAGCAGTTCTTC
TRBV6-2/TRBV6-3	15	TRBJ2-7	TRBD2	few	CASSTSGNNPYEQYF	TGTGCCAGCAGCACTAGCGGTAACAACCCCTACGAGCAGTACTTC
TRBV9	15	TRBJ2-2	-	few	CASSAKSRDTGELFF	TGTGCCAGCAGCGCAAAAAGCAGGGACACCGGGGAGCTGTTTTTT
TRBV3-1	15	TRBJ2-1	-	-	CASAAGWSSYNEQFF	TGTGCCAGCGCGGCGGGGTGGAGCTCCTACAATGAGCAGTTCTTC
TRBV2	14	TRBJ1-5	TRBD1	few	CASSSRDRYQPQHF	TGTGCCAGCAGCAGCCGGGACAGGTATCAGCCCCAGCATTTT
TRBV9	16	TRBJ2-5	TRBD1	-	CASSSGTDPYQETQYF	TGTGCCAGCAGCTCCGGGACAGACCCTTACCAAGAGACCCAGTACTTC
TRBV20-1	13	TRBJ2-1	-	-	CSAEAPNSYEQFF	TGCAGTGCTGAGGCCCCGAACAGCTATGAGCAGTTCTTC
TRBV12-3/TRBV12-4	16	TRBJ2-3	-	few	CASSLEGAGILNTQYF	TGTGCCAGCAGTTTGGAGGGGGCCGGGATATTGAATACGCAGTATTTT
TRBV20-1	16	TRBJ2-1	TRBD2	-	CSARPSGRALTNEQFF	TGCAGTGCTAGACCTAGCGGGAGGGCCCTCACGAATGAGCAGTTCTTC
TRBV3-1	15	TRBJ1-1	TRBD1	many	CASSQGTGGNTEAFF	TGTGCCAGCAGCCAAGGGACAGGGGGGAACACTGAAGCTTTCTTT
TRBV12-3/TRBV12-4	16	TRBJ1-1	TRBD1	many	CASSKRDRPSDTEAFF	TGTGCCAGCAGTAAACGGGACAGACCATCGGACACTGAAGCTTTCTTT
TRBV7-2	15	TRBJ2-2	TRBD1	few	CASRTWGQGTGELFF	TGTGCCAGCAGGACGTGGGGACAGGGGACCGGGGAGCTGTTTTTT
TRBV12-3/TRBV12-4	15	TRBJ2-7	TRBD2	-	CASSPSGGNPYEQYF	TGTGCCAGCAGTCCTAGCGGGGGGAATCCCTACGAGCAGTACTTC
TRBV4-1	17	TRBJ2-5	TRBD2	few	CASSQDWPSGSWETQYF	TGCGCCAGCAGCCAAGATTGGCCTAGCGGGAGTTGGGAGACCCAGTACTTC
TRBV20-1	12	TRBJ1-4	-	many	CSAMTGNEKLFF	TGCAGTGCTATGACGGGGAATGAAAAACTGTTTTTT
TRBV6-1	14	TRBJ2-7	TRBD2	-	CASSPGTSVYEQYF	TGTGCCAGCAGTCCCGGGACTAGCGTCTACGAGCAGTACTTC
TRBV15	17	TRBJ2-2	TRBD1	-	CATSRAGQGGFHGELFF	TGTGCCACCAGCAGAGCCGGACAGGGTGGTTTCCACGGGGAGCTGTTTTTT
TRBV3-1	15	TRBJ1-2	TRBD1	few	CASSQQGAFDYGYTF	TGTGCCAGCAGCCAGCAGGGGGCTTTTGACTATGGCTACACCTTC
TRBV20-1	15	TRBJ1-6	-	many	CSAQGRSSYNSPLHF	TGCAGTGCCCAGGGTAGGAGCTCCTATAATTCACCCCTCCACTTT
TRBV11-2	17	TRBJ2-2	-	few	CASSFLPERLNTGELFF	TGTGCCAGCAGCTTCCTCCCTGAAAGGCTGAACACCGGGGAGCTGTTTTTT